This TCR beta chain was sequenced during a study of PD-L1 blockade in urothelial cancer (dated by TCRdb to the late 2010s). With respect to the entire study: Therapy was started in the mid-2010s for all patients, and atezolizumab 1,200 mg was administered intravenously every 3 weeks. Durable clinical benefit was achieved by nine patients and was not achieved by 20 patients. The study was an exploratory multi-omic analysis of somatic, immune and clinical correlates of response to PD-L1 blockade with atezolizumab in urothelial cancer. Blood samples were analyzed at 3 weeks after treatment start (second dose) and at 6 weeks after treatment start. Twenty-five of 29 patients were males with bladder-origin urothelial cancer, and 18 of 29 reported a prior smoking history. TCR sequencing covered pretreatment tumor samples and matched, serially collected peripheral blood taken before and after atezolizumab treatment. Twenty-nine patients had pretreatment blood TCR-seq, some 24 had at least one posttreatment blood collection, and some 24 had tumor TCR-seq. An ECOG performance status of 0 or 1 was recorded for the patients, and 0 to 3 prior chemotherapy regimens had been received by the patients. In the same patients who had TCR sequencing, pretreatment tumors also underwent whole exome sequencing and RNA sequencing. Durable clinical benefit meant progression-free survival longer than 6 months, and TCR features were also tested against progression-free and overall survival. Blood samples gave median yields of roughly 150,000 T cells and 65,000 to 85,000 unique TCRs, along with a median clonality of about 0.084. The study at large found these results: A pretreatment peripheral blood TCR clonality below the median was linked to improved progression-free and overall survival. Because of the small sample size (n ≈ 27) and the many exploratory analyses performed, the results are intended to be regarded as hypothesis-generating. Greater expansion of tumor-associated TCR clones in peripheral blood 3 weeks after the start of treatment was observed in patients with durable benefit (n ≈ 22, p = 0.022).

Looking up the germline V gene (reference sequence) yields CDR1 LNHDA and CDR2 SQIVND. Germline trimming amounts to 8 bases on V and 8 bases on J, with 15 as the count of junction bases outside the gene matches. The CDR3 numbers 15 residues from cysteine through phenylalanine. Of the read, only the CDR3 DNA is kept; its 45 bases are in frame from base 1. A remark on this clone: Its target antigen remains unknown. Nothing much larger sits one base from this clone, and base qualities are not available.

To estimate absolute template abundance from read counts, synthetic TCR analog templates were spiked into each PCR. The immunoSEQ assay used bias-controlled V and J gene primers to amplify TCRbeta CDR3 regions from genomic DNA. Sequencing of rearranged TCRbeta segments was performed at approximately 20X coverage. The paper's processing steps were these. Sequencing errors were corrected by clustering and CDR3s were annotated against IMGT to assign V, D and J genes. Out-of-frame and stop-codon sequences were excluded, and only productive TCRbeta rearrangements were used in downstream analyses. Clonality was calculated as one minus the Shannon entropy normalized by the log of the number of unique productive sequences. Clones differing between time points or between blood and tumor were identified by Fisher's exact test with Benjamini-Hochberg correction at adjusted p below 0.01. This is the immuneACCESS table as TCRdb keeps it, with only in-frame sequences that have V and J called. A part of the clones is gone; compared with another copy, unresolved V genes explain less than half, and the rest is unexplained. V and J calls and clone size are copied from that table; D and trimming were computed from the DNA. This sample gives tens of thousands of clones in total; approximately 88% of them show up just once. The ten biggest clones cover about 15% of the sample.

The sample's time point label, in plain terms: pretreatment peripheral blood. The cohort included some 30 patients with locally advanced or metastatic urothelial carcinoma who were treated at Memorial Sloan Kettering on a trial protocol. Peripheral blood mononuclear cells were collected from each patient pretreatment and during treatment, giving between 1 and 8 total time points per patient. The Qiagen DNeasy Blood extraction kit was used to purify genomic DNA from total PBMCs and from tumor samples. Collected pretreatment and during treatment, PBMCs were isolated and stored as previously described.

Here the chain combines TRBV19 and TRBJ2-1, with TRBD2 identical over 7 junction bases. The TCR originated in a woman aged 55-70 years with urothelial cancer. Specimen: PBMCs, collected around atezolizumab (anti-PD-L1) treatment. DNA sequence: TGTGCCAGTTCCCTGCCGGGGGGAGTCTCTGATGAGCAGTTCTTC. It codes for CASSLPGGVSDEQFF.